This T cell receptor beta chain stems from a study of cytomegalovirus exposure and HLA in healthy donors. This CDR3 region has 14 residues. V lost 7 bases, J lost 4 bases, and 15 bases lay in between. Germline CDR1 reads ENHRY; CDR2 reads SYGVKD. The PCR employed 60 Vbeta primers together with 13 Jbeta primers. The table came from immunoSEQ multiplex PCR; TCRdb's copy has only in-frame clones and leaves some out. The sample consists of some 200,000 clones, approximately 80% of them appearing once. General study findings and limits: The dataset shows that most TCR sequences were rare, while some public TCRs occurred in many donors. Information on immune exposure was restricted to one variable (CMV serostatus). The number of N-insertions in an Asian-associated ancestry cluster was reportedly below the 666-donor mean in a later analysis. Reported performance of the classifier showed diagnosis of cytomegalovirus status with high specificity and sensitivity.

This clone occurred a few times. Its antigen is still unknown. The clonotype comes from a boy between 2 and 15 years old in good health and CMV-seronegative. What was sequenced was PBMCs. V usage is TRBV10-3 and J usage is TRBJ2-3; D is undetermined. The CDR3 loop reads CAIIATLGADTQYF. The CDR3 DNA reads TGTGCCATCATCGCGACACTCGGCGCAGATACGCAGTATTTT.